These T cell receptor beta chains were read from a single sample in a study of molecular identifiers for immune sequencing clone quantification. MiXCR was run by TCRdb on the PCR reads, yielding one entry per CDR3 protein. This sample has roughly 90,000 distinct CDR3 sequences, with 15% to 20% found just once. The material sequenced was naive CD8+ T cells from blood, with Jurkat cell RNA spiked in. The receptors were gathered from a human donor in good health. Some libraries in this study had Jurkat cell RNA spiked in. Both conserved end residues are part of each CDR3. The order of the fields is V gene, D gene, CDR3 length, J gene, clone size, CDR3 DNA, CDR3 protein. A D gene is named only where the DNA matches it firmly. For some rows the clone size is stated as once, few or many, or as a class when expanded; others skip it.

>TRBV19|-|11|TRBJ2-7|-
TGTGCCAGTAGTACGTCCTACGAGCGGTACTTC
CASSTSYERYF
>TRBV6-1|-|15|TRBJ1-5|-
TGTGCCAGCAGGCTTCCAGGACAACTCAATCAGCCCCAGCATTTT
CASRLPGQLNQPQHF
>TRBV7-9|TRBD2|17|TRBJ2-7|many
TGTGCCAGCAGCTCACCTCTTCCTAGCGGGGGGTCCTACGAGCAGTACTTC
CASSSPLPSGGSYEQYF
>TRBV6-6|-|16|TRBJ2-7|-
TGTGCCAGCAGTTACTATGACAGGAAAGGGGGCTACGAGCAGTACTTC
CASSYYDRKGGYEQYF
>TRBV11-2|TRBD2|15|TRBJ2-1|once
TGTGCCAGCAGTTCAAGACTAGCTAGGGACAATGAGCAGTTCTTC
CASSSRLARDNEQFF
>TRBV7-2|TRBD2|15|TRBJ2-5|many
TGTGCCAGCAGCTTAGTGGCGGGGGTCGCGGAGACCCAGTACTTC
CASSLVAGVAETQYF
>TRBV7-6|-|15|TRBJ2-1|many
TGTGCCAGCAGCTCAATGGGAAGCTCCTACAATGAGCAGTTCTTC
CASSSMGSSYNEQFF
>TRBV3-1|TRBD1|14|TRBJ1-1|many
TGTGCCAGCAGCCAGGAGGGACAGGGAGTAGAAGCTTTCTTT
CASSQEGQGVEAFF
>TRBV6-2/TRBV6-3|-|15|TRBJ2-3|many
TGTGCCAGCACGGGGGACAGCGGTGGGGCAGATACGCAGTATTTT
CASTGDSGGADTQYF
>TRBV7-9|-|13|TRBJ2-5|many
TGTGCCAGCAGCTCTTGGGAGACCGAGACCCAGTACTTC
CASSSWETETQYF
>TRBV20-1|-|16|TRBJ1-5|-
TGCAGCGCTAGAGTGGGGTCCCCGGGCCGAGGGCAGCCCCGGCATTTT
CSARVGSPGRGQPRHF
>TRBV5-1|TRBD2|16|TRBJ2-7|many
TGCGCCAGCAGCTTGCTAGGACTAGCGGTTGACTACGAGCAGTACTTC
CASSLLGLAVDYEQYF
>TRBV11-2|-|14|TRBJ2-5|many
TGTGCCAGCAGCCGTAGTCCGGGGAGGGAGACCCAGTACTTC
CASSRSPGRETQYF
>TRBV9|-|16|TRBJ2-7|many
TGTGCCAGCAGCGTAGGCCTTTTAGCGGAGTCCTGGGAGCAGTACTTC
CASSVGLLAESWEQYF
>TRBV9|TRBD1|14|TRBJ2-7|many
TGTGCCAGCAGCATCTCGACAGGGGGCTACGAGCAGTACTTC
CASSISTGGYEQYF
>TRBV27|-|13|TRBJ2-5|many
TGTGCCAGCAGTGAACCGTACCAAGAGACCCAGTACTTC
CASSEPYQETQYF
>TRBV20-1|TRBD1|15|TRBJ2-7|many
TGCAGTGCTACACCGGGACAGGGGGCTTCCTACGAGCAGTACTTC
CSATPGQGASYEQYF
>TRBV7-9|-|14|TRBJ1-4|many
TGTGCCAGCACCATCTTGGGGGGTAATGAAAAACTGTTTTTT
CASTILGGNEKLFF
>TRBV29-1|-|11|TRBJ2-1|-
TGCAGCGTTGAAGTCTACAATGGGCAGTTCTTC
CSVEVYNGQFF
>TRBV7-9|-|15|TRBJ1-5|many
TGTGCCAGCAGCTTAGCGCTCGGTGAAAATCAGCCCCAGCATTTT
CASSLALGENQPQHF
>TRBV5-4|-|11|TRBJ2-1|many
TGTGCCAGCAGCCTCGGTGGTGAGCAGTTCTTC
CASSLGGEQFF
>TRBV5-1|-|14|TRBJ2-5|many
TGCGCCAGCAGTTCGTGGGGGCACGGAGAGACCCAGTACTTC
CASSSWGHGETQYF
>TRBV12-3/TRBV12-4|-|15|TRBJ2-5|many
TGTGCCAGCAGTTTCGCGGGGGCCGGCTTGGAGACCCAGTACTTC
CASSFAGAGLETQYF
>TRBV2|-|16|TRBJ1-1|many
TGTGCCAGCAGTGAAGCGGGGAGGGGTCCCGGGACTGAAGCTTTCTTT
CASSEAGRGPGTEAFF
>TRBV30|-|11|TRBJ1-2|many
TGTGCCTGGAGTGAGGGGTATGGCTACACCTTC
CAWSEGYGYTF
>TRBV7-9|-|17|TRBJ2-7|many
TGTGCCAGCAGCTTAGCGACGTGGACGGAGGGAAGGTACGAGCAGTACTTC
CASSLATWTEGRYEQYF
>TRBV19|-|11|TRBJ1-1|many
TGTGCCAGTAGTGATTCCACTGAAGCTTTCTTT
CASSDSTEAFF
>TRBV12-3/TRBV12-4|-|15|TRBJ1-5|few
TGTGCCAGCAGTAACCGACAGGACTCTAATCAGCCCCAGCATTTT
CASSNRQDSNQPQHF
>TRBV7-9|-|15|TRBJ1-1|-
TGTGCCAGCAGCTTACTAGCGGGCGGGAACACTGAAGCTTTCTTT
CASSLLAGGNTEAFF
>TRBV7-6|-|14|TRBJ2-7|many
TGTGCCAGCAGCCTGGGACCGGGACCCTACGAGCAGTACTTC
CASSLGPGPYEQYF
>TRBV4-3|TRBD1|13|TRBJ1-1|many
TGCGCCAGCAGCCTATCTCAGGGGGCAAGCGCTTTCTTT
CASSLSQGASAFF
>TRBV13|-|15|TRBJ2-7|many
TGTGCCAGCAGCCCCCACAGATCCGCTCTCCACGAGCAGTACTTC
CASSPHRSALHEQYF
>TRBV4-3|-|15|TRBJ1-2|many
TGCGCCAGCAGCCAAGAAAACAGGAATCACTATGGCTACACCTTC
CASSQENRNHYGYTF
>TRBV6-5|-|14|TRBJ1-1|many
TGTGCCAGCAGTTTAGGCAGCGTGAACACTGAAGCTTTCTTT
CASSLGSVNTEAFF
>TRBV20-1|-|13|TRBJ2-7|many
TGCAGTACAGGGGAGGGCAGCGACTACGAGCAGTACTTC
CSTGEGSDYEQYF
>TRBV19|-|15|TRBJ1-5|many
TGTGCCAGTAGTATTCAAGGGAATACCAATCAGCCCCAGCATTTT
CASSIQGNTNQPQHF
>TRBV25-1|-|14|TRBJ1-5|many
TGTGCCAGCAGTGAAGGGGTTAGCAATCAGCCCCAGCATTTT
CASSEGVSNQPQHF
>TRBV14|-|15|TRBJ1-1|many
TGTGCCAGCAGCCAAGATATAGGTTCCGCCACTGAAGCTTTCTTT
CASSQDIGSATEAFF